This T cell receptor beta chain was sequenced in a study of control samples from healthy donors and cancer patients. Using immunoSEQ multiplex PCR, the repertoire was profiled, and TCRdb retains in-frame clones only, with some absent. The table has tens of thousands of clones, roughly 90% seen once. The CDR3 totals 18 residues. The germline V gene encodes CDR1 SGHNT and CDR2 YENEEA. The V gene end was trimmed by 5 bases and the J gene end by 6 bases; junction bases not matched to a gene: 19. This chain uses TRBV11-3 with TRBJ1-2; the match to TRBD1 covers 9 bases. The TCR comes from a man in his fifties in good health. The sample was blood. The CDR3 coding sequence is TGTGCCAGCAGCCCCCGCCCGGGACAGGGTCCGAGTATTGATGGCTACACCTTC. It encodes CASSPRPGQGPSIDGYTF.